What follows are 21 T cell receptor beta chains derived from one specimen sequenced in a study of blood T cell repertoires in COVID-19. The table came from immunoSEQ multiplex PCR; TCRdb's copy has only in-frame clones and leaves some out. The repertoire holds some 200,000 clones, with under 85% as singletons. Sequencing was done on a sample of peripheral blood. Source of these receptors: a woman in her thirties or forties with acute or convalescent COVID-19.

V is TRBV28 and J is TRBJ2-5, with a tentative D call TRBD1 (6 bases). This CDR3 spans 12 amino acids. Germline CDR1 and CDR2: MDHEN and SYDVKM. CDR3 sequence reads: CASVGAEETQYF. Here the CDR3 DNA reads TGTGCTAGCGTGGGGGCCGAGGAGACCCAGTACTTC.

J is TRBJ2-5 and V is TRBV6-5; TRBD2 matches 7 bases. CDR3 size: 13 residues. Germline V gives CDR1 MNHEY, CDR2 SVGAGI. The ends lost 7 bases at V and 4 bases at J; junction bases unmatched: 6. The CDR3 sequence: CASTRTRRETQYF. The CDR3 bases are TGTGCCAGCACGAGGACTAGGAGAGAGACCCAGTACTTC.

The chain uses TRBV30 and TRBJ2-7, with D perhaps matching TRBD1 (7 bases). The CDR3 has 14 residues. V was cut by 0 bases and J by 4 bases, with 13 bases left in between. CDR1 is GTSNPN and CDR2 is SVGIG in the germline V gene (reference sequence). CDR3 sequence: CAWSVLAGGYEQYF. DNA for the CDR3: TGTGCCTGGAGTGTACTGGCAGGGGGGTACGAGCAGTACTTC.

The sample holds a few counts of this clone. Other DNA sequences in the same sample also yield this CDR3. The chain carries TRBV2 and TRBJ1-2; no clear D gene. The germline CDR1 and CDR2 sequences are SNHLY and FYNNEI. The V end lost 6 bases, the J end lost 2 bases, and 7 bases lay between the germline ends. The CDR3 totals 12 residues. Written as DNA, the CDR3 is TGTGCCAGCAGGGGAGGAAACTATGGCTACACCTTC. Translating gives CASRGGNYGYTF.

A single count supports this clone. The rearrangement uses TRBV19 and TRBJ2-1; 14 nucleotides line up with TRBD2. This CDR3 spans 15 amino acids. Unmatched junction bases numbered 10, after V lost 6 bases and J lost 12 bases. Germline assignment: CDR1 LNHDA and CDR2 SQIVND (reference sequence). Here the CDR3 reads CASSPMTSGRALQFF. CDR3 coding DNA: TGTGCCAGTAGCCCAATGACTAGCGGGAGGGCCTTGCAGTTCTTC.

The rearrangement uses TRBV18 and TRBJ2-1; 8 nucleotides match TRBD2. J gave up 7 bases and V 8 bases, and 16 bases lay outside the gene matches. CDR3 size: 16 residues. The germline CDR1 and CDR2 sequences are KGHSH and LQKENI. The CDR3 here is CASRSLAGSLENEQFF. In DNA, the CDR3 is TGTGCCAGCCGATCGTTAGCGGGAAGTTTGGAGAATGAGCAGTTCTTC.

V gene TRBV7-8 combines with J gene TRBJ2-5; 7 bases line up with TRBD1. The germline gives CDR1 SGHVS, CDR2 FQNEAQ. J lost 2 bases, V lost 5 bases, and 2 bases had no gene match. The CDR3 is made up of 13 amino acids. In nucleotides, the CDR3 is TGTGCCAGCAGCATGGGACAGCAAGAGACCCAGTACTTC. It codes for CASSMGQQETQYF.

DNA of the CDR3: TGTGCCAGCAGCGACAGGGAGTCCGGTCGGTCACCCCTCCACTTT. It yields the protein CASSDRESGRSPLHF. The chain employs TRBV6-6 and TRBJ1-6; 7 bases align to TRBD1. CDR1 is MNHNY and CDR2 is SVGAGI in the germline V gene (reference sequence). The CDR3 runs to 15 residues. V dropped 6 bases and J dropped 10; count of bases not matched to a gene: 12.

J is TRBJ2-7 and V is TRBV7-2; 12 bases match TRBD2. CDR3 length: 17 residues. Per the germline V gene, CDR1 is SGHTA and CDR2 is FQGNSA. V trimming: 4 bases; J trimming: 5 bases; junction bases outside the gene matches: 12. CDR3 DNA: TGTGCCAGCAGCTCGCAAACCGGGACTAGCGGGTTCCACGAGCAGTACTTC. It translates to CASSSQTGTSGFHEQYF.

The gene calls are TRBV9 and TRBJ2-3; D is uncertain. The CDR3 length is 14 residues. V shed 0 bases and J shed 6 bases, with 11 bases lying between them. Germline CDR1 SGDLS, CDR2 YYNGEE. Here the CDR3 reads CASSVGAGADTQYF. The CDR3 nucleotides are TGTGCCAGCAGCGTAGGAGCCGGTGCGGATACGCAGTATTTT.

The rearrangement links TRBV27 to TRBJ2-7; 8 nucleotides line up with TRBD2. J was trimmed by 2 bases and V by 6 bases; bases with no gene match: 12. CDR1 and CDR2 (germline): MNHEY, SMNVEV (reference sequence). This CDR3 spans 16 amino acids. The CDR3 region is CASSAQTSAKTYEQYF. For the CDR3, the DNA is TGTGCCAGCAGCGCCCAGACTAGCGCTAAGACCTACGAGCAGTACTTC.

This clone is a singleton in its sample. This chain connects TRBV28 to TRBJ2-7; possible D gene TRBD1, 5 bases. V lost 9 bases to trimming and J lost 2 bases, with 11 bases between them. The germline CDR1 and CDR2 sequences are MDHEN and SYDVKM. The CDR3 loop spans 12 amino acids. This chain's CDR3 is CASQGRAYEQYF. The CDR3, as DNA: TGTGCCAGTCAGGGTCGGGCCTACGAGCAGTACTTC.

The V call is TRBV19, the J call TRBJ1-5, with 7 bases fitting TRBD1. V lost 5 bases and J lost 4; bases outside the gene matches: 11. Per the germline V gene, CDR1 is LNHDA and CDR2 is SQIVND (reference sequence). The CDR3 length is 16 residues. The DNA of the CDR3 is TGTGCCAGTAGTGGCCGACAGGGCCTTATTAATCAGCCCCAGCATTTT. It specifies CASSGRQGLINQPQHF.

This chain links TRBV19 with TRBJ1-2, with 9 bases that match TRBD1. The length of the CDR3 is 17 residues. Germline values: CDR1 LNHDA, CDR2 SQIVND (reference sequence). V lost 1 base to trimming and J lost 4 bases; unmatched junction nucleotides: 10. The CDR3: CASSIGDRALFSYGYTF. Written as DNA, the CDR3 is TGTGCCAGTAGTATAGGGGACAGGGCCCTCTTCAGCTATGGCTACACCTTC.

The V gene is TRBV27, the J gene TRBJ2-1; TRBD2 agrees at 11 bases. The germline gives CDR1 MNHEY, CDR2 SMNVEV (reference sequence). This CDR3 has 18 residues. J gave up 7 bases and V 5 bases, and 16 bases lay outside the gene matches. This CDR3 is CASSPSLRTSGSRNEQFF. In nucleotides, the CDR3 is TGTGCCAGCAGTCCCTCACTTAGGACTAGCGGGTCTCGTAATGAGCAGTTCTTC.

The rearrangement uses TRBV7-9 and TRBJ1-6; TRBD1 might be the D (6 bases). Germline CDR1 reads SEHNR; CDR2 reads FQNEAQ (reference sequence). V lost 8 bases and J lost 6, with 11 bases in between. This CDR3 is 13 amino acids long. The CDR3 here is CASHRESNSPLHF. The CDR3 DNA follows: TGTGCCAGCCACAGGGAGAGTAATTCACCCCTCCACTTT.

This chain links TRBV7-2 with TRBJ2-7; 7 bases fit TRBD2. Unmatched junction bases numbered 14, after V lost 1 base and J lost 2 bases. The germline V gene encodes CDR1 SGHTA and CDR2 FQGNSA. The CDR3 covers 18 residues. Here the CDR3 reads CASSLEPAGRQLTYEQYF. DNA for the CDR3: TGTGCCAGCAGCTTAGAACCAGCGGGGCGACAACTAACCTACGAGCAGTACTTC.

V and J are TRBV19 and TRBJ2-3; 7 nucleotides agree with TRBD2. Germline loops: CDR1 LNHDA, CDR2 SQIVND (reference sequence). The CDR3 consists of 17 residues. V lost 6 bases to trimming and J lost 0 bases; unmatched junction nucleotides: 12. The CDR3 loop reads CASRDSGRPPSTDTQYF. The CDR3, as DNA: TGTGCCAGTAGAGACTCCGGGAGGCCACCTAGCACAGATACGCAGTATTTT. The full variable domain, in which reference TRBV19 and TRBJ2-3 provide the parts outside the CDR3, is DGGITQSPKYLFRKEGQNVTLSCEQNLNHDAMYWYRQDPGQGLRLIYYSQIVNDFQKGDIAEGYSVSREKKESFPLTVTSAQKNPTAFYLCASRDSGRPPSTDTQYFGPGTRLTVL.

There are a few counts of this clone. In the same sample, other DNA sequences code for this CDR3. V and J are TRBV19 and TRBJ2-7, with a possible D match to TRBD2 (6 bases). Germline V lookup: CDR1 LNHDA, CDR2 SQIVND (reference sequence). V was pared by 6 bases and J by 7 bases, with 13 bases between. This CDR3 is 12 amino acids long. The CDR3, as DNA: TGTGCCAGTAGCCCGGGGGTGTCGGAGCAGTACTTC. Residues: CASSPGVSEQYF.

The chain joins TRBV11-3 to TRBJ2-2, with D perhaps TRBD1 (5 bases). The germline CDR1 and CDR2 sequences are SGHNT and YENEEA. The CDR3 loop spans 16 amino acids. V shed 1 base and J shed 1 base, with 10 bases lying between them. CDR3 protein: CASSLVPGQNTGELFF. The CDR3 nucleotides read TGTGCCAGCAGCTTAGTACCCGGACAGAACACCGGGGAGCTGTTTTTT.

J is TRBJ2-3 and V is TRBV5-1, with a tentative D call TRBD2 (6 bases). Germline lookup yields CDR1 SGHRS and CDR2 YFSETQ. The V and J ends lost 6 bases and 0 bases respectively, with 20 bases between them. The CDR3 totals 17 residues. For the CDR3, the DNA is TGCGCCAGCACCCTGGATCCCCTGGGGACTAGCACAGATACGCAGTATTTT. Protein product: CASTLDPLGTSTDTQYF. Drawing the rest from reference TRBV5-1 and TRBJ2-3, the complete variable domain is KAGVTQTPRYLIKTRGQQVTLSCSPISGHRSVSWYQQTPGQGLQFLFEYFSETQRNKGNFPGRFSGRQFSNSRSEMNVSTLELGDSALYLCASTLDPLGTSTDTQYFGPGTRLTVL.